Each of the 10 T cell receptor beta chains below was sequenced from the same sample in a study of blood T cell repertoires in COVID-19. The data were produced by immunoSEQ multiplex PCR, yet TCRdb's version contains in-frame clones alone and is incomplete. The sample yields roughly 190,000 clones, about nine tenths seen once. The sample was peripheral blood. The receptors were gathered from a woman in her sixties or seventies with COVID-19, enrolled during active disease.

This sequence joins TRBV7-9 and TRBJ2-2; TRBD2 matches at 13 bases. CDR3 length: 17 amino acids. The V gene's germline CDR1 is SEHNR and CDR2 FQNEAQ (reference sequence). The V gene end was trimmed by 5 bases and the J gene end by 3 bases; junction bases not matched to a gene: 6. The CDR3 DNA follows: TGTGCCAGCAGCGGGTGGACTAGCGGGAGAGACACCGGGGAGCTGTTTTTT. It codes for CASSGWTSGRDTGELFF.

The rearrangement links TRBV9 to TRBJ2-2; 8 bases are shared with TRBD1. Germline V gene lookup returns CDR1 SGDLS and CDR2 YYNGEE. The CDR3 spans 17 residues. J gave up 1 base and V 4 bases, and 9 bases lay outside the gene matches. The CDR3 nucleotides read TGTGCCAGCAGCCTTTCCACCGGGACAGGGAACACCGGGGAGCTGTTTTTT. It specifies CASSLSTGTGNTGELFF.

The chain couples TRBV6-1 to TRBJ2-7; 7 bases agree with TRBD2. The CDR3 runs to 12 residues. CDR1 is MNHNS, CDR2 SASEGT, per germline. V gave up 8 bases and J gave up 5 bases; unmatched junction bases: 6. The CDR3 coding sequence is TGTGCCAGCTCAATCGGGGGGAACGAGCAGTACTTC. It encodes CASSIGGNEQYF.

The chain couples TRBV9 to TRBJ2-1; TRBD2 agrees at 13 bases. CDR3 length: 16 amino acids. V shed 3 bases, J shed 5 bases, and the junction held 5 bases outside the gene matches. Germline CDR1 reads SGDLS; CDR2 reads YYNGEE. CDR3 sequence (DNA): TGTGCCAGCAGCGAGACTAGCGGGAGGCTAAACAATGAGCAGTTCTTC. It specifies CASSETSGRLNNEQFF.

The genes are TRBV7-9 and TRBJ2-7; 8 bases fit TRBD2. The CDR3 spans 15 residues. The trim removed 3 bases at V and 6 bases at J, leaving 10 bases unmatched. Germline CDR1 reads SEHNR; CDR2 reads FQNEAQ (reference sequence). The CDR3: CASSLDGREGSEQYF. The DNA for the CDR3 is TGTGCCAGCAGCTTGGACGGACGGGAGGGCTCCGAGCAGTACTTC. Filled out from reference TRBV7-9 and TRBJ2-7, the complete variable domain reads DTGVSQNPRHKITKRGQNVTFRCDPISEHNRLYWYRQTLGQGPEFLTYFQNEAQLEKSRLLSDRFSAERPKGSFSTLEIQRTEQGDSAMYLCASSLDGREGSEQYFGPGTRLTVT.

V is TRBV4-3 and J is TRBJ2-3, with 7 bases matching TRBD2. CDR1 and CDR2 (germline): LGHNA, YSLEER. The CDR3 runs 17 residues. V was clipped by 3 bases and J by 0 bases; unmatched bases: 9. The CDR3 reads CASSQGTGGGSTDTQYF. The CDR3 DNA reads TGCGCCAGCAGCCAGGGTACTGGCGGGGGAAGCACAGATACGCAGTATTTT.

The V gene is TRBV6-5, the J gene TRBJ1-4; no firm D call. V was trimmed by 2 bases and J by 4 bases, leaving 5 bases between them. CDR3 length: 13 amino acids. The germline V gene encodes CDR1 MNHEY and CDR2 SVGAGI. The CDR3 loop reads CASSYRVNEKLFF. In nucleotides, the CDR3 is TGTGCCAGCAGTTACCGAGTTAATGAAAAACTGTTTTTT.

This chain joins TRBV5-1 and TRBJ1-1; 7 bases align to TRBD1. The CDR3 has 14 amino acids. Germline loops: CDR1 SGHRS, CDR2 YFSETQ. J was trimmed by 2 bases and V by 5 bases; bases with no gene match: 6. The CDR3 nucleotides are TGCGCCAGCAGGGACGGGACAGCTAACACTGAAGCTTTCTTT. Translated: CASRDGTANTEAFF.

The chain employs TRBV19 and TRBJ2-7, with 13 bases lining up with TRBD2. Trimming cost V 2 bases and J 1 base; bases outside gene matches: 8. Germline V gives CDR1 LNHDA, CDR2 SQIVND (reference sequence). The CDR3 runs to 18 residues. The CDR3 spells CASSITSGLAGSSYEQYF. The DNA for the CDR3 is TGTGCCAGTAGTATAACCTCGGGACTAGCGGGGAGTTCCTACGAGCAGTACTTC.

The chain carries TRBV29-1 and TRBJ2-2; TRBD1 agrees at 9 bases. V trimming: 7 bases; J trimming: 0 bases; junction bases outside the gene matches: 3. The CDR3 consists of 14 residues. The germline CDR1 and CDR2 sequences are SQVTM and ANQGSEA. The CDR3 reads CSGRTGANTGELFF. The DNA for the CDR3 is TGCAGCGGTCGGACAGGGGCGAACACCGGGGAGCTGTTTTTT.